The 6 T cell receptor beta chains presented below share a single source sample, sequenced in a study of esophageal squamous cell carcinoma under preoperative chemotherapy. Indicated time point: after preoperative PTX-NDP chemotherapy. Using its own MiXCR run on the PCR reads, TCRdb lists one record per CDR3 protein. The sample consists of 32,000 or so distinct CDR3 sequences, 52% of them appearing once. This sample was taken from a patient given preoperative chemotherapy. The receptors originated from a human donor with esophageal squamous cell carcinoma. The donor label of this sample is uncertain.

Concerning this clonotype: The conserved phenylalanine or tryptophan normally closing the CDR3 is absent here, so this likely arose from a read error. Because the CDR3's place on the DNA is in doubt, the DNA is left out and the CDR3 is given as listed by TCRdb. CDR3 in amino acids: CASSSQPGLAGGDQETQYS. The chain couples TRBV7-2 to TRBJ2-5; the DNA was not used to check the table's D call, TRBD2. The CDR3 is 19 residues long, counting both termini. Germline V lookup: CDR1 SGHTA, CDR2 FQGNSA.

The chain couples TRBV6-2 or TRBV6-3 to TRBJ2-3, with 10 bases aligning to TRBD2. CDR1 is MNHEY and CDR2 is SVGEGT in the germline V gene. J gave up 4 bases and V 9 bases, and 10 bases lay outside the gene matches. The CDR3 runs to 15 residues. CDR3 amino acids: CARGSGLADPDTQYF. The CDR3 DNA follows: TGTGCCAGGGGTTCCGGACTAGCGGACCCAGATACGCAGTATTTT.

This clonotype has a handful of counts. V usage is TRBV4-1 and J usage is TRBJ2-3; D perhaps matches TRBD1 (5 bases). Trimming took 2 bases from V and 2 from J, leaving 8 bases between them. This CDR3 is built from 14 residues. CDR1 is MGHRA and CDR2 is YSYEKL in the germline V gene. The CDR3 DNA follows: TGCGCCAGCAGCCAAAGACAGTTCACAGATACGCAGTATTTT. Translated: CASSQRQFTDTQYF.

This clonotype has more than one count but fewer than ten. V is TRBV12-3 or TRBV12-4 and J is TRBJ2-1; 7 bases are shared with TRBD2. After removal of 2 bases from V and 4 bases from J, the junction contained 2 bases not matched to a gene. The CDR3 runs to 14 residues. CDR3 coding DNA: TGTGCCAGCAGTTTAACTAGCGCGTACAATGAGCAGTTCTTC. It specifies CASSLTSAYNEQFF.

This clonotype was counted ten times or more. The rearrangement links TRBV11-2 to TRBJ2-7; the D gene is possibly TRBD2 (7 bases). The CDR3 extends over 16 amino acids. Germline V lookup: CDR1 SGHAT, CDR2 FQNNGV. Trimming shortened V by 3 bases and J by 4 bases, and 19 bases separated the two germline ends. The CDR3 bases are TGTGCCAGCAGCTTTTTGGGCGGGGGCGATAGGTACGAGCAGTACTTC. Its translation is CASSFLGGGDRYEQYF.

In this sample, this clonotype turned up many times. The V call is TRBV7-3, the J call TRBJ2-7; unclear D gene. The CDR3 length is 13 residues. Trimming left V 5 bases short and J 7 bases short, with 15 bases between. The germline V gene encodes CDR1 SGHTA and CDR2 FQGTGA. The DNA for the CDR3 is TGTGCCAGCAGCCAAACGATGGCGTCGGAGCAGTACTTC. Encoded protein: CASSQTMASEQYF.